This T cell receptor beta chain was recovered during a study of memory CD4+ T cells and cytomegalovirus serostatus. Study results and caveats: Repertoires predicted CMV serostatus with median bootstrapped AUC of approximately 0.94. CD4+ memory repertoires contained about 40% of the roughly 160 reported CMV TCRbeta sequences.

The sort gate was single viable CD3+CD4+CD8-CD45RO+ cells for memory CD4+ T cells. Serum IgG to CMV pp150, pp28, p38 and p52 defined serostatus. As concerns this clone: The antigen is unknown.

CDR3 length equals 14 residues. In germline, CDR1 is SGHTA, CDR2 FQGNSA. Trimming shortened V by 3 bases and J by 0 bases, and 8 bases separated the two germline ends. Here immunoSEQ multiplex PCR was the method, and the copy in TCRdb shows in-frame clones only, minus some. This table holds roughly 49,000 clones, under 90% found once. The chain joins TRBV7-2 to TRBJ1-2, with D possibly matching TRBD1 (5 bases). The sample was memory CD4+ T cells from blood. The source is an adult in good health and CMV-seronegative. The CDR3 is CASSLDTTNYGYTF. For the CDR3, the DNA is TGTGCCAGCAGCTTGGACACAACTAACTATGGCTACACCTTC. The full variable domain, its missing parts supplied by reference TRBV7-2 and TRBJ1-2, is GAGVSQSPSNKVTEKGKDVELRCDPISGHTALYWYRQSLGQGLEFLIYFQGNSAPDKSGLPSDRFSAERTGGSVSTLTIQRTQQEDSAVYLCASSLDTTNYGYTFGSGTRLTVV.